One sample yielded the 4 T cell receptor beta chains listed below, sequenced in a study of tumor and adjacent non-tumor tissue in lung cancer. The template was RNA from unsorted bulk tissue. This non-tumor lung sample came from over 3 cm beyond the tumor edge. Three rounds of nested PCR, following a modified ARM-PCR protocol, produced the TCRbeta library. TCRdb independently ran MiXCR on the multiplex PCR reads; one entry per CDR3 protein. The sample has tens of thousands of distinct CDR3 sequences, roughly two thirds seen once; the top ten hold 32%. Sequenced sample: distant non-tumor lung tissue. Receptors originate from a man between 65 and 80 years old with non-small cell lung cancer.

Of note for this clonotype: A much more abundant neighbour one base away suggests this may be a read error. The chain couples TRBV11-2 to TRBJ2-3; the D gene is possibly TRBD2 (5 bases). The CDR3 sequence is 13 residues long. Germline CDR1 SGHAT, CDR2 FQNNGV. CDR3 DNA: TGTACCAGCAACTGGACTAGCACAGATACGCAGTATTTT. Its translation: CTSNWTSTDTQYF.

A remark on this clonotype: One junction end disagrees with the germline gene, perhaps due to a read error. V usage is TRBV4-1 and J usage is TRBJ2-5, with D perhaps matching TRBD2 (5 bases). The CDR3 totals 13 residues. Germline V gene sequence: CDR1 MGHRA, CDR2 YSYEKL. The CDR3 DNA reads as TGTGCCAACAGCCGGGTGGAGAGGGAGACTCAGTACTTC. Its protein is CANSRVERETQYF.

In regard to this clonotype: At one end the junction does not follow the germline gene, possibly because of a read error. This chain links TRBV5-1 with TRBJ2-3, with 13 bases lining up with TRBD2. CDR3 length: 15 amino acids. Germline lookup yields CDR1 SGHRS and CDR2 YFSETQ. The CDR3 reads CAGSLTSGRADTQYF. DNA of the CDR3: TGCGCCGGCAGCTTAACTAGCGGGAGGGCAGATACGCAGTATTTT.

Worth noting for this clonotype: A clone one base away is much larger, so this may be a read error. The chain couples TRBV6-6 to TRBJ2-2; weak D call: TRBD1 (6 bases). Per germline, CDR1 MNHNY and CDR2 SVGAGI (reference sequence). CDR3 length: 13 amino acids. CDR3 bases: TGTGCCAGCAGCTTCACAGGGACCGGGGAGCTGTCTTTT. This codes for CASSFTGTGELSF.